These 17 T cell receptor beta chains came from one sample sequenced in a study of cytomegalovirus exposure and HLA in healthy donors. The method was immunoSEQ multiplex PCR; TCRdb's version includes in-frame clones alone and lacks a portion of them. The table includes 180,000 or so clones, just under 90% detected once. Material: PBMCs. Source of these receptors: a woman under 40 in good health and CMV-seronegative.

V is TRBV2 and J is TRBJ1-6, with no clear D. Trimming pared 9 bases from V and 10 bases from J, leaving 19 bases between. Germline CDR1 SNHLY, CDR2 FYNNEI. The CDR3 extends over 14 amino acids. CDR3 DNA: TGTGCCAGTAAACCCGACGGCCCGCGGTCACCCCTCCACTTT. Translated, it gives CASKPDGPRSPLHF.

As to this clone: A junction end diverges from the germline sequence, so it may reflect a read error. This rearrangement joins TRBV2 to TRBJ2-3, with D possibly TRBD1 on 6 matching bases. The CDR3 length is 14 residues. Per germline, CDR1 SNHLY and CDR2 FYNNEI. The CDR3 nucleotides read TGTGCCAGCAGCACCAGGGGAGACACAAATACGCAGTATTTT. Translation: CASSTRGDTNTQYF.

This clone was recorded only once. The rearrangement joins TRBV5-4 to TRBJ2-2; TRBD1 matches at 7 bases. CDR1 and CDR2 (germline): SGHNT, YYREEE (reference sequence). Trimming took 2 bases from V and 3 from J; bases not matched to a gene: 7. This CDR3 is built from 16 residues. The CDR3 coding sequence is TGTGCCAGCAGCTTCTCCGGGACAGTCCACACCGGGGAGCTGTTTTTT. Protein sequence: CASSFSGTVHTGELFF.

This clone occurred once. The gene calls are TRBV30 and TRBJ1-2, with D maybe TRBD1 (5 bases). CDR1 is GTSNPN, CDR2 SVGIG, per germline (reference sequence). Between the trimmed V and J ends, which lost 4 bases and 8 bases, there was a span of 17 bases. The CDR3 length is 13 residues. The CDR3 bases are TGTGCCTGGAATATAGGGGCTCTGGTGGGCTACACCTTC. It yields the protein CAWNIGALVGYTF.

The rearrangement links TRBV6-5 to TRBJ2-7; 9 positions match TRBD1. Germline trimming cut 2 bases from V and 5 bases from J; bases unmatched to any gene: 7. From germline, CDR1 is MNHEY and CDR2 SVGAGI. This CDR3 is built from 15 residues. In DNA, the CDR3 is TGTGCCAGCAGTTACCTACGGACAGGGGTAGACGAGCAGTACTTC. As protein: CASSYLRTGVDEQYF.

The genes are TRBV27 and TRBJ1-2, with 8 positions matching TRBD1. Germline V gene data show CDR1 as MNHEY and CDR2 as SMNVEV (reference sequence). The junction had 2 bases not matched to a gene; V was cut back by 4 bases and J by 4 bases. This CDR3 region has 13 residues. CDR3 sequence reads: CASSSTGAYGYTF. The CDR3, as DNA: TGTGCCAGCAGTTCGACAGGGGCCTATGGCTACACCTTC.

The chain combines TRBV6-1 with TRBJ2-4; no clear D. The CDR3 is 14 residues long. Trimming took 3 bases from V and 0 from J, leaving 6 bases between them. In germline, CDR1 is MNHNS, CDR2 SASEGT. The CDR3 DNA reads TGTGCCAGCAGTGAGGAGTTAGCCAAAAACATTCAGTACTTC. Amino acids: CASSEELAKNIQYF.

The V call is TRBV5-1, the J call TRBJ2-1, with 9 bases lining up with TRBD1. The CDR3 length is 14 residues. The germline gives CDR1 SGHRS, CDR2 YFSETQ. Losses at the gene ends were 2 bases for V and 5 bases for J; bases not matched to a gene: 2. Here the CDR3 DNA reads TGCGCCAGCAGCTTCGGGACAGGGAACAATGAGCAGTTCTTC. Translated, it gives CASSFGTGNNEQFF. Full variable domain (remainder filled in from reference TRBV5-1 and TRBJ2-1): KAGVTQTPRYLIKTRGQQVTLSCSPISGHRSVSWYQQTPGQGLQFLFEYFSETQRNKGNFPGRFSGRQFSNSRSEMNVSTLELGDSALYLCASSFGTGNNEQFFGPGTRLTVL.

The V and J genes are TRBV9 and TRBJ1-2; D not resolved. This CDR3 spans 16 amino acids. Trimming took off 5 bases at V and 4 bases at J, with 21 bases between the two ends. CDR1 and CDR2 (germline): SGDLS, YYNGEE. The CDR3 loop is CASSGIAGPKGYGYTF. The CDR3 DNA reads TGTGCCAGCAGTGGGATCGCGGGCCCCAAAGGCTATGGCTACACCTTC.

CDR3 bases: TGTGCCAGCAGCTTGTGGACAGGTGAAGCTTTCTTT. Amino acid sequence: CASSLWTGEAFF. The chain has TRBV5-5 and TRBJ1-1; 7 bases match TRBD1. Unmatched junction bases numbered 1, after V lost 1 base and J lost 7 bases. There are 12 residues in the CDR3. The germline CDR1 and CDR2 sequences are SGHKS and YYEKEE (reference sequence).

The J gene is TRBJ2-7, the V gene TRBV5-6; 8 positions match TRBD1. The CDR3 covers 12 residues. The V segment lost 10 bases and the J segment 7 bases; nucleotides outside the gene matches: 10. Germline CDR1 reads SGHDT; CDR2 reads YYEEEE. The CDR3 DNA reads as TGTGCCTCCTACGTGGGGACAGGTGAGCAGTACTTC. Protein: CASYVGTGEQYF. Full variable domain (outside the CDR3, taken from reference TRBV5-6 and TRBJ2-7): DAGVTQSPTHLIKTRGQQVTLRCSPKSGHDTVSWYQQALGQGPQFIFQYYEEEERQRGNFPDRFSGHQFPNYSSELNVNALLLGDSALYLCASYVGTGEQYFGPGTRLTVT.

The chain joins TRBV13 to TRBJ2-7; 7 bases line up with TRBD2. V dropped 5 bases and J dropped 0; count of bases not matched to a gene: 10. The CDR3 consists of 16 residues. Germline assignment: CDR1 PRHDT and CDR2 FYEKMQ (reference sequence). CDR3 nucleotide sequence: TGTGCCAGCAGCCAGACCGCGGGGGAGATCTCCTACGAGCAGTACTTC. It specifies CASSQTAGEISYEQYF.

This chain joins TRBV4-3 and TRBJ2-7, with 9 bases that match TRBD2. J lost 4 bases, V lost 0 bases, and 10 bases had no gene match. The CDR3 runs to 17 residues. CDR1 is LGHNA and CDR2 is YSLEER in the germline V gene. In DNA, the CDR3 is TGCGCCAGCAGCCAAGATCTCGGCGGGGGGGCCGGGTACGAGCAGTACTTC. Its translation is CASSQDLGGGAGYEQYF.

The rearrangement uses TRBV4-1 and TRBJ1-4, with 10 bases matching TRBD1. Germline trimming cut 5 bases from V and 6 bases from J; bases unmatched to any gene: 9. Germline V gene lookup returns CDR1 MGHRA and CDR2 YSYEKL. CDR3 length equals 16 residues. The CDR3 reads CASSESPGQGYEKLFF. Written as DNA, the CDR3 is TGCGCCAGCAGCGAAAGTCCGGGACAGGGGTATGAAAAACTGTTTTTT.

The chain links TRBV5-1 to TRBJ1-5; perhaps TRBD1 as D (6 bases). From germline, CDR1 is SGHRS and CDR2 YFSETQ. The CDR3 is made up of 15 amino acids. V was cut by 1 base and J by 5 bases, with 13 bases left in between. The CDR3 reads CASSLMGQFDQPQHF. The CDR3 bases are TGCGCCAGCAGCTTGATGGGACAATTCGATCAGCCCCAGCATTTT.

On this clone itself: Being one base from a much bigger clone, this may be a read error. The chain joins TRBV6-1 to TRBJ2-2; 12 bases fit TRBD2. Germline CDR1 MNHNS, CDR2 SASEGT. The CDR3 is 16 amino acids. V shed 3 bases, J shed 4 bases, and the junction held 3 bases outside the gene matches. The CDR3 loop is CASSESSGGATGELFF. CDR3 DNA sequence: TGTGCCAGCAGTGAGTCTAGCGGGGGGGCCACCGGGGAGCTGTTTTTT.

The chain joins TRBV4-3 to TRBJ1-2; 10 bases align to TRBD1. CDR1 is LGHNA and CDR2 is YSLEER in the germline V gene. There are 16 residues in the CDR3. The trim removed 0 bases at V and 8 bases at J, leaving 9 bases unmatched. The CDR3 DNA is TGCGCCAGCAGCCAAGACGCCGTCGGGACAGGGGTAGGCTACACCTTC. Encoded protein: CASSQDAVGTGVGYTF.